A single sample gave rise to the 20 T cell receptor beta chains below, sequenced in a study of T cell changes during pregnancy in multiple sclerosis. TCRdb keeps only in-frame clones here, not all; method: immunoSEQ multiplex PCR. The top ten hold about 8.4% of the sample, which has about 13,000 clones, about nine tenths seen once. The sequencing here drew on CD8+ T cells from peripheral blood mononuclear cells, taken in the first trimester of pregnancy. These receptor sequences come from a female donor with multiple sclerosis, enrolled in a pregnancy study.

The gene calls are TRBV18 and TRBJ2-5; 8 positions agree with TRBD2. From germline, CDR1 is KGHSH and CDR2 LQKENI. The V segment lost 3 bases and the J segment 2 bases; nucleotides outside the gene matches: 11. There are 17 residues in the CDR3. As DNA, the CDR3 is TGTGCCAGCTCACCCCCGGTAGTGGCGGGGGGACAAGAGACCCAGTACTTC. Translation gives CASSPPVVAGGQETQYF.

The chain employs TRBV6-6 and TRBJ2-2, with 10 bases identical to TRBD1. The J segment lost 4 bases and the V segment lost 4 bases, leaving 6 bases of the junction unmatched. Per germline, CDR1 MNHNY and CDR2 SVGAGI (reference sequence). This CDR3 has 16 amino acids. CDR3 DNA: TGTGCCAGCAGTTCCCCCGGGACAGGGGTCACCGGGGAGCTGTTTTTT. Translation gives CASSSPGTGVTGELFF.

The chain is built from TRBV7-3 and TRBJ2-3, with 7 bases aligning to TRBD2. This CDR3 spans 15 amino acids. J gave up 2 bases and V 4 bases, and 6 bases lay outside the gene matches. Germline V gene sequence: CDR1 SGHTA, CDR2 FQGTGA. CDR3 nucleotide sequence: TGTGCCAGCAGCTCGGGGACTATTGACACAGATACGCAGTATTTT. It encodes CASSSGTIDTDTQYF.

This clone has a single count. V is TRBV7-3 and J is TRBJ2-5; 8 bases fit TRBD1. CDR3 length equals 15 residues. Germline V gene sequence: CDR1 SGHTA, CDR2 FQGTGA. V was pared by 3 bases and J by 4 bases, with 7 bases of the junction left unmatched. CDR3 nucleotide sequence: TGTGCCAGCAGCTTCGACAGGGGCGGGTTAGAGACCCAGTACTTC. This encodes CASSFDRGGLETQYF.

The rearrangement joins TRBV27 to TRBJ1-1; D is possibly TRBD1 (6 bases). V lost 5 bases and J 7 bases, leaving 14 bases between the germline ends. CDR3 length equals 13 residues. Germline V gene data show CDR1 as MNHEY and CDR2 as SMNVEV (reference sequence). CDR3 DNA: TGTGCCAGCAGTACGTGGGGGCGAGGTGAAGCTTTCTTT. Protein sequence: CASSTWGRGEAFF.

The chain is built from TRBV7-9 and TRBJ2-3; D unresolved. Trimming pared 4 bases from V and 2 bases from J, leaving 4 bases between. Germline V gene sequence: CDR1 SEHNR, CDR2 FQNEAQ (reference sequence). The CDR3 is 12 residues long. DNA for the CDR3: TGTGCCAGCAGCTCAATCACAGATACGCAGTATTTT. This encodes CASSSITDTQYF.

Written as DNA, the CDR3 is TGTGCCAGCAGCTTAGCTGGCAGGGGGCCAACTAATGAAAAACTGTTTTTT. Amino acid sequence: CASSLAGRGPTNEKLFF. This chain connects TRBV7-2 to TRBJ1-4, with TRBD1 matching over 8 bases. J gave up 0 bases and V 0 bases, and 3 bases lay outside the gene matches. CDR3 length: 17 amino acids. Looked up from germline, CDR1 is SGHTA and CDR2 is FQGNSA. Full variable domain (missing parts from reference TRBV7-2 and TRBJ1-4): GAGVSQSPSNKVTEKGKDVELRCDPISGHTALYWYRQSLGQGLEFLIYFQGNSAPDKSGLPSDRFSAERTGGSVSTLTIQRTQQEDSAVYLCASSLAGRGPTNEKLFFGSGTQLSVL.

The CDR3 nucleotides are TGCGCCAGCAGCCAAGATCTGGCGGGGGGGCCGGGAGAGACCCAGTACTTC. It codes for CASSQDLAGGPGETQYF. The chain combines TRBV4-3 with TRBJ2-5; 9 bases match TRBD2. With 0 bases clipped from V and 4 bases from J, the junction kept 9 bases outside the gene matches. CDR1 is LGHNA, CDR2 YSLEER, per germline. The CDR3 covers 17 residues.

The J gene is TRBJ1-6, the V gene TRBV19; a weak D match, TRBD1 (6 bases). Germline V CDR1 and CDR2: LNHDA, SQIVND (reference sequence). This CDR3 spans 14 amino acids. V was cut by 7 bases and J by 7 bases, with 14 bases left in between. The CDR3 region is CASNRGFGNSPLHF. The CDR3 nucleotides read TGTGCCAGTAATAGGGGGTTTGGGAATTCACCCCTCCACTTT.

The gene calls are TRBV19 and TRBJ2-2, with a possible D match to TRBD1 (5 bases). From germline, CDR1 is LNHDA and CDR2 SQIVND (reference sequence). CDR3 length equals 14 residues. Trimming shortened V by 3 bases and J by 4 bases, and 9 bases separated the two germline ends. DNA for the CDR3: TGTGCCAGTAGTATTAACAGGCCCACCGGGGAGCTGTTTTTT. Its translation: CASSINRPTGELFF.

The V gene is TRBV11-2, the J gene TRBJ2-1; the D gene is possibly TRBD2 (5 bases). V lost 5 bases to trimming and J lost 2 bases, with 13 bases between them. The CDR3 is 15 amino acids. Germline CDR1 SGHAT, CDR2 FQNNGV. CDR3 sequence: CASSPREGPYNEQFF. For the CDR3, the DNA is TGTGCCAGCAGCCCCCGGGAAGGGCCCTACAATGAGCAGTTCTTC.

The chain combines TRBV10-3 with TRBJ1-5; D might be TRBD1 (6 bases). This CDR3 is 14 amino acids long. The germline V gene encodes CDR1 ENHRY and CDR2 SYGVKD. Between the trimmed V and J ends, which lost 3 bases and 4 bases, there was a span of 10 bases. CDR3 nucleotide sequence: TGTGCCATCAGTGATTGGGACACTAATCAGCCCCAGCATTTT. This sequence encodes CAISDWDTNQPQHF.

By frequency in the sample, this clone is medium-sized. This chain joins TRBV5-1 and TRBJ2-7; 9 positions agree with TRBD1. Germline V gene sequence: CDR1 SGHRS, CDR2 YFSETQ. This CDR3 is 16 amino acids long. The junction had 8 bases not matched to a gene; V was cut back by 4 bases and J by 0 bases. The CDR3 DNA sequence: TGCGCCAGCAGCCCCGCCGGGACAGGGAACTCCTACGAGCAGTACTTC. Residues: CASSPAGTGNSYEQYF.

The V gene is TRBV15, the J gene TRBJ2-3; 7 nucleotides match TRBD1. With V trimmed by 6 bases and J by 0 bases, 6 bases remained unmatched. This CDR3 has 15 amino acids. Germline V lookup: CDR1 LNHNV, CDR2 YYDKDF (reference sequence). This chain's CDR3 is CATSPNRGSTDTQYF. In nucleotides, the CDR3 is TGTGCCACCAGTCCAAACAGGGGAAGCACAGATACGCAGTATTTT. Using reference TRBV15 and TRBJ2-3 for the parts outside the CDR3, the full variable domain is DAMVIQNPRYQVTQFGKPVTLSCSQTLNHNVMYWYQQKSSQAPKLLFHYYDKDFNNEADTPDNFQSRRPNTSFCFLDIRSPGLGDTAMYLCATSPNRGSTDTQYFGPGTRLTVL.

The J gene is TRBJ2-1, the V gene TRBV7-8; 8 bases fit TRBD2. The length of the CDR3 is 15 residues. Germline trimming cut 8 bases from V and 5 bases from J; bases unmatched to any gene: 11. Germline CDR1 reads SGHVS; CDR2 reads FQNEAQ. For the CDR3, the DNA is TGTGCCAGCCGGAGGCTAGCGGGCGATAACAATGAGCAGTTCTTC. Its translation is CASRRLAGDNNEQFF.

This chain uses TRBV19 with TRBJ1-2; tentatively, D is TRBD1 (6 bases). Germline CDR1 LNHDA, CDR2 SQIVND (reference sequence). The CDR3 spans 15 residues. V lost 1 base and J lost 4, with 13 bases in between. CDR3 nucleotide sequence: TGTGCCAGTAGTATAGGTTCAGGGGCGGGCTATGGCTACACCTTC. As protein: CASSIGSGAGYGYTF.

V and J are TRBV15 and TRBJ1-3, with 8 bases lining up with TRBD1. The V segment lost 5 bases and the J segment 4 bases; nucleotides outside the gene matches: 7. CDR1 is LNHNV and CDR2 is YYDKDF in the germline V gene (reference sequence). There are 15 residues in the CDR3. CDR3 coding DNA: TGTGCCACCAGCGTGGGACAGGCGCTGGGAAACACCATATATTTT. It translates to CATSVGQALGNTIYF.

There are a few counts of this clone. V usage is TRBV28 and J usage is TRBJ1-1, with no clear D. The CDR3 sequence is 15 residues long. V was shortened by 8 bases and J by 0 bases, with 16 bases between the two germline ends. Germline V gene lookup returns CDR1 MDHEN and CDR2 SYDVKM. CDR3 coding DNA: TGTGCCAGCGTATCATTCAACCAGGTGAACACTGAAGCTTTCTTT. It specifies CASVSFNQVNTEAFF. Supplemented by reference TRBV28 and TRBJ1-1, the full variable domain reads DVKVTQSSRYLVKRTGEKVFLECVQDMDHENMFWYRQDPGLGLRLIYFSYDVKMKEKGDIPEGYSVSREKKERFSLILESASTNQTSMYLCASVSFNQVNTEAFFGQGTRLTVV.

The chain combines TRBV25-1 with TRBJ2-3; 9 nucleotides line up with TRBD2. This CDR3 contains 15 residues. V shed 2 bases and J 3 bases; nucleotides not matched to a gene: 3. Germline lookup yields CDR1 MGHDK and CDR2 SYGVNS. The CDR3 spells CASSEAGGHTDTQYF. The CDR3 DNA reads TGTGCCAGCAGTGAAGCGGGGGGGCATACAGATACGCAGTATTTT.

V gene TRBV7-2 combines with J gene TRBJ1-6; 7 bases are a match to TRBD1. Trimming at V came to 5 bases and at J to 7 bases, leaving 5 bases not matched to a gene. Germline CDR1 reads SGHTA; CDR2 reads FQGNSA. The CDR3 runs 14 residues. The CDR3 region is CASSPGQKNSPLHF. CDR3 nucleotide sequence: TGTGCCAGCAGCCCGGGACAGAAAAATTCACCCCTCCACTTT.